Presented here are 24 T cell receptor beta chains from one specimen sequenced in a study of cytomegalovirus exposure and HLA in healthy donors. The PCR used 60 Vbeta and 13 Jbeta primers. Here immunoSEQ multiplex PCR was the method, and the copy in TCRdb shows in-frame clones only, minus some. The table includes 150,000 to 200,000 clones, around 63% detected once. The material sequenced was PBMCs. Source of these receptors: a woman younger than 30 in good health and CMV-seropositive.

V is TRBV7-9 and J is TRBJ1-2; 7 nucleotides match TRBD1. Germline CDR1 reads SEHNR; CDR2 reads FQNEAQ (reference sequence). This CDR3 spans 12 amino acids. The trim removed 4 bases at V and 6 bases at J, leaving 2 bases unmatched. The CDR3 region has the DNA TGTGCCAGCAGCTCGGGGACAGATGGCTACACCTTC. Translating gives CASSSGTDGYTF.

This clone was counted a single time. The V call is TRBV11-1, the J call TRBJ1-1; 8 bases map to TRBD1. This CDR3 has 12 residues. Germline V gives CDR1 SGHAT, CDR2 FQDESV (reference sequence). V dropped 5 bases and J dropped 6; count of bases not matched to a gene: 2. CDR3 sequence: CASSVQGAEAFF. Written as DNA, the CDR3 is TGTGCCAGCAGCGTACAGGGGGCTGAAGCTTTCTTT.

The chain is built from TRBV5-1 and TRBJ2-3; D is perhaps TRBD1 (6 bases). This CDR3 comprises 14 residues. CDR1 is SGHRS, CDR2 YFSETQ, per germline. V shed 2 bases and J shed 4 bases, with 11 bases lying between them. The CDR3 DNA reads TGCGCCAGCAGCTTTATTAAGGGGGCAGATACGCAGTATTTT. Translating gives CASSFIKGADTQYF.

The chain has TRBV7-2 and TRBJ1-1, with 7 nucleotides matching TRBD1. J was trimmed by 0 bases and V by 7 bases; bases with no gene match: 11. The CDR3 spans 16 residues. Germline V gene lookup returns CDR1 SGHTA and CDR2 FQGNSA. CDR3 sequence reads: CASTFSTGWVNTEAFF. The CDR3 region has the DNA TGTGCCAGCACCTTCTCGACAGGGTGGGTGAACACTGAAGCTTTCTTT. Complete variable domain (other parts from reference TRBV7-2 and TRBJ1-1): GAGVSQSPSNKVTEKGKDVELRCDPISGHTALYWYRQSLGQGLEFLIYFQGNSAPDKSGLPSDRFSAERTGGSVSTLTIQRTQQEDSAVYLCASTFSTGWVNTEAFFGQGTRLTVV.

This sequence joins TRBV15 and TRBJ1-5, with D unresolved. V lost 1 base to trimming and J lost 3 bases, with 7 bases between them. CDR1 LNHNV and CDR2 YYDKDF come from the germline V gene (reference sequence). The CDR3 spans 14 residues. The CDR3 loop is CATSRARINQPQHF. The CDR3 DNA reads TGTGCCACCAGCAGAGCGCGGATCAATCAGCCCCAGCATTTT.

The chain links TRBV25-1 to TRBJ2-7; 7 positions match TRBD1. This CDR3 comprises 15 residues. The germline gives CDR1 MGHDK, CDR2 SYGVNS. Unmatched junction bases numbered 8, after V lost 3 bases and J lost 3 bases. The chain's CDR3 is CASSDGSGGNYEQYF. The CDR3 DNA is TGTGCCAGCAGTGATGGGTCAGGGGGAAACTACGAGCAGTACTTC.

This sequence joins TRBV2 and TRBJ2-3; 13 nucleotides line up with TRBD2. The CDR3 is 16 amino acids. CDR1 and CDR2 from the germline V gene are SNHLY and FYNNEI. Germline trimming cut 7 bases from V and 2 bases from J; bases unmatched to any gene: 6. For the CDR3, the DNA is TGTGCCAGCACTACGACTAGCGGGGGGTACACAGATACGCAGTATTTT. Translating gives CASTTTSGGYTDTQYF.

The genes are TRBV29-1 and TRBJ1-2; 7 nucleotides line up with TRBD1. V lost 5 bases and J lost 8; bases outside the gene matches: 8. The V gene's germline CDR1 is SQVTM and CDR2 ANQGSEA. This CDR3 region has 12 residues. This chain's CDR3 is CSVLDRNGGYTF. The CDR3 region has the DNA TGCAGCGTTCTGGACAGGAACGGGGGCTACACCTTC.

This clone was counted between two and nine times. The chain carries TRBV4-3 and TRBJ2-5; D is uncertain. The J call may be in error: the DNA end matches TRBJ2-7 better. CDR1 and CDR2 from the germline V gene are LGHNA and YSLEER. This CDR3 is 15 amino acids long. CDR3 bases: TGCGCCAGCAGCCAAGTCGGAGACGGCTCCTACGAGCAGTACTTC. It encodes CASSQVGDGSYEQYF.

This clone appeared many times. The CDR3 loop is CASSPRTSNYGYTF. In DNA, the CDR3 is TGCGCCAGCAGCCCTAGGACAAGTAACTATGGCTACACCTTC. The chain joins TRBV5-1 to TRBJ1-2; perhaps TRBD1 as D (5 bases). Deletions cut 4 bases from V and 1 base from J, with 11 bases between. CDR3 length equals 14 residues. Per the germline V gene, CDR1 is SGHRS and CDR2 is YFSETQ.

Turning to this clone: The junction departs from the called germline gene at one end, perhaps through a read error. The V gene is TRBV7-9, the J gene TRBJ2-3; no reliable D call. The CDR3 loop spans 12 amino acids. Germline V gene sequence: CDR1 SEHNR, CDR2 FQNEAQ (reference sequence). The chain's CDR3 is CSSSFITDTQYF. In DNA, the CDR3 is TGTTCCAGCAGCTTTATCACAGATACGCAGTATTTT.

The sample holds one count of this clone. V gene TRBV9 combines with J gene TRBJ1-2; no clear D gene. Germline lookup yields CDR1 SGDLS and CDR2 YYNGEE. The CDR3 is 15 amino acids. V shed 0 bases and J shed 6 bases, with 15 bases lying between them. CDR3: CASSVGALGFHGYTF. CDR3 bases: TGTGCCAGCAGCGTAGGAGCGCTCGGATTCCATGGCTACACCTTC.

The chain is built from TRBV10-1 and TRBJ2-2; 11 bases fit TRBD2. CDR1 and CDR2 from the germline V gene are WNHNN and SYGVQD (reference sequence). The CDR3 sequence is 15 residues long. V trimming: 5 bases; J trimming: 3 bases; junction bases outside the gene matches: 2. The CDR3 nucleotides are TGCGCCAGCAGTTTTAGCGGGAGGGACACCGGGGAGCTGTTTTTT. Amino acids: CASSFSGRDTGELFF.

V usage is TRBV4-1 and J usage is TRBJ2-1; D unclear. The CDR3 contains 17 residues. The germline V and J ends were trimmed by 2 bases and 0 bases, with 14 bases remaining between them. Germline lookup yields CDR1 MGHRA and CDR2 YSYEKL. The CDR3 DNA sequence: TGCGCCAGCAGCCAACCTAGTGGCTTGAGCTCCTACAATGAGCAGTTCTTC. This translates into CASSQPSGLSSYNEQFF.

The V call is TRBV4-1, the J call TRBJ2-7, with a weak D call TRBD2 (6 bases). The CDR3 consists of 15 residues. V was clipped by 2 bases and J by 4 bases, with 15 bases between them. The germline CDR1 and CDR2 sequences are MGHRA and YSYEKL. The CDR3 DNA reads as TGCGCCAGCAGCCAACCTCTGGCAGGAGGGTACGAGCAGTACTTC. This sequence encodes CASSQPLAGGYEQYF.

In regard to this clone: At the DNA level, this CDR3 is encoded by other sequences in the same sample as well. V is TRBV5-1 and J is TRBJ2-7; unclear D gene. With 0 bases removed from V and 6 bases from J, the gap between germline ends came to 4 bases. Per the germline V gene, CDR1 is SGHRS and CDR2 is YFSETQ. This CDR3 has 11 amino acids. CDR3 loop: CASSLAGEQYF. The DNA of the CDR3 is TGCGCCAGCAGCTTGGCGGGCGAGCAGTACTTC.

The chain carries TRBV19 and TRBJ2-7, with 9 nucleotides matching TRBD1. CDR1 is LNHDA, CDR2 SQIVND, per germline (reference sequence). V shed 6 bases and J 9 bases; nucleotides not matched to a gene: 3. This CDR3 comprises 11 residues. DNA for the CDR3: TGTGCCAGTAGGGGACAGGGCGCGCAGTACTTC. It translates to CASRGQGAQYF.

The chain couples TRBV7-8 to TRBJ2-2; TRBD2 is a possible D gene (6 bases). The V gene lost 4 bases and the J gene lost 5 bases, with 11 bases spanning the gap. The CDR3 length is 14 residues. Germline V gives CDR1 SGHVS, CDR2 FQNEAQ. The CDR3 nucleotides are TGTGCCAGCAGCTGGGGGGTGACGACCGGGGAGCTGTTTTTT. Its translation: CASSWGVTTGELFF. The variable domain in full, with the rest retrieved from reference TRBV7-8 and TRBJ2-2, is GAGVSQSPRYKVAKRGQDVALRCDPISGHVSLFWYQQALGQGPEFLTYFQNEAQLDKSGLPSDRFFAERPEGSVSTLKIQRTQQEDSAVYLCASSWGVTTGELFFGEGSRLTVL.

The chain employs TRBV4-1 and TRBJ1-5, with 10 positions matching TRBD1. The length of the CDR3 is 16 residues. Germline trimming cut 1 base from V and 5 bases from J; bases unmatched to any gene: 5. Germline CDR1 MGHRA, CDR2 YSYEKL. The CDR3 spells CASSQGDRGFDQPQHF. In DNA form, the CDR3 reads TGCGCCAGCAGCCAAGGGGACAGGGGTTTCGATCAGCCCCAGCATTTT.

The chain has TRBV30 and TRBJ1-2; D uncertain. Germline CDR1 is GTSNPN and CDR2 is SVGIG (reference sequence). Trimming removed 3 bases at V and 0 bases at J, with 8 bases between. The CDR3 has 13 amino acids. CDR3 amino acids: CAWRPGANYGYTF. The CDR3 bases are TGTGCCTGGAGGCCAGGTGCTAACTATGGCTACACCTTC.

CDR3 sequence reads: CASSFLAGTATPKTEAFF. In DNA, the CDR3 is TGTGCCAGCAGCTTCTTGGCCGGGACAGCCACTCCTAAGACTGAAGCTTTCTTT. The chain combines TRBV7-9 with TRBJ1-1; TRBD1 agrees at 7 bases. V gave up 3 bases and J gave up 5 bases; unmatched junction bases: 18. The CDR3 loop spans 18 amino acids. Germline V CDR1 and CDR2: SEHNR, FQNEAQ (reference sequence).

The chain carries TRBV27 and TRBJ1-4; D gene unclear. CDR3 length: 13 amino acids. Between the trimmed V and J ends, which lost 7 bases and 6 bases, there was a span of 12 bases. In germline, CDR1 is MNHEY, CDR2 SMNVEV (reference sequence). The CDR3 nucleotides are TGTGCCAGCAAAGACACCATTTATGAAAAACTGTTTTTT. Translating gives CASKDTIYEKLFF.

This clone came up a few times. J is TRBJ2-2 and V is TRBV29-1; possible D gene TRBD1, 5 bases. CDR1 SQVTM and CDR2 ANQGSEA come from the germline V gene. This CDR3 region has 13 residues. Trimming stripped 3 bases from V and 0 bases from J, with 5 bases between. CDR3: CSVDRANTGELFF. CDR3 sequence (DNA): TGCAGCGTTGACAGGGCGAACACCGGGGAGCTGTTTTTT.

The chain has TRBV7-8 and TRBJ1-1; TRBD1 agrees at 8 bases. There are 13 residues in the CDR3. The V and J ends lost 4 bases and 12 bases, in that order; junction bases with no gene match: 10. Germline loops: CDR1 SGHVS, CDR2 FQNEAQ. The CDR3: CASSSYRDRRTFF. CDR3 nucleotides: TGTGCCAGCAGCTCTTATCGGGACAGGAGAACTTTCTTT.